These T cell receptor beta chains were read from a single sample in a study of identical twins. TCRdb re-analysed the 5' RACE reads in MiXCR, keeping a single row per CDR3 protein. The sample contains 250,000 or so distinct CDR3 sequences, about 8% of which appear only once. The sample was also reused in another study, on yellow fever vaccine responses in identical twins.

Sample: CD8+ T cells sorted from blood. These TCRs come from a woman aged 18 to 35 in good health. The CDR3 runs from the conserved cysteine through the conserved F or W. A D gene is named only where the DNA matches it firmly. Size tells how often a clone was seen (once, few, many) or the class of an expanded clone, and some rows leave it out.

v_gene	j_gene	d_gene	abundance	CDR3aa	CDR3nt
TRBV29-1	TRBJ2-7	TRBD1	many	CSAGQGSYEQYF	TGCAGCGCCGGACAGGGATCCTACGAGCAGTACTTC
TRBV4-3	TRBJ2-3	NA	many	CASSQGIPVRHTDTQYF	TGCGCCAGCAGCCAAGGAATTCCTGTGAGGCACACAGATACGCAGTATTTT
TRBV20-1	TRBJ2-7	TRBD2	NA	CSARTSGNYEQYF	TGCAGTGCCAGGACTAGCGGAAACTACGAGCAGTACTTC
TRBV5-5	TRBJ2-3	NA	NA	CASSFGPLPNTDTQYF	TGTGCCAGCAGCTTCGGACCCCTACCTAACACAGATACGCAGTATTTT
TRBV12-3/TRBV12-4	TRBJ2-6	NA	many	CASSFSGANVLTF	TGTGCCAGCAGTTTCTCTGGGGCCAACGTCCTGACTTTC
TRBV7-9	TRBJ2-7	TRBD1	many	CASSGQGEVEQYF	TGTGCCAGCAGCGGACAGGGTGAAGTTGAGCAGTACTTC
TRBV6-2/TRBV6-3	TRBJ2-7	TRBD2	few	CASSSRLTGGYEQYF	TGTGCCAGCAGTTCGCGACTAACGGGAGGTTACGAGCAGTACTTC
TRBV12-3/TRBV12-4	TRBJ2-7	NA	NA	CASGPGDARLYEQYF	TGTGCCAGCGGCCCGGGGGATGCGAGGTTATACGAGCAGTACTTC
TRBV4-3	TRBJ2-2	TRBD2	few	CASSQRGTGELFF	TGCGCCAGCAGCCAGCGGGGGACCGGGGAGCTGTTTTTT
TRBV29-1	TRBJ2-3	TRBD1	few	CSAQTGAADTQYF	TGCAGCGCCCAGACAGGGGCAGCGGATACGCAGTATTTT
TRBV5-1	TRBJ2-3	TRBD1	NA	CASSLTTGRYVRADTQYF	TGCGCCAGCAGCTTGACGACAGGGCGGTATGTTCGCGCAGATACGCAGTATTTT
TRBV5-1	TRBJ1-5	NA	NA	CASSLAPGRNQPQHF	TGCGCCAGCAGCTTGGCCCCAGGGCGGAATCAGCCCCAGCATTTT
TRBV29-1	TRBJ2-1	TRBD1	many	CSVDRGKGNNEQFF	TGCAGCGTGGACAGGGGGAAAGGCAACAATGAGCAGTTCTTC
TRBV3-1	TRBJ2-7	TRBD2	many	CASSQALAGVLWYEQYF	TGTGCCAGCAGCCAAGCGTTAGCGGGGGTGCTTTGGTACGAGCAGTACTTC
TRBV4-2	TRBJ2-2	NA	NA	CASSQVSGEADTGELFF	TGTGCCAGCAGCCAAGTATCCGGGGAGGCGGACACCGGGGAGCTGTTTTTT
TRBV7-6	TRBJ1-1	TRBD1	few	CASSLRDRGLLMNTEAFF	TGTGCCAGCAGCTTAAGGGACAGGGGGCTCCTCATGAACACTGAAGCTTTCTTT
TRBV12-3/TRBV12-4	TRBJ2-1	TRBD2	few	CASNSFRTSGYNEQFF	TGTGCCAGCAACAGTTTCAGGACTAGCGGATACAATGAGCAGTTCTTC
TRBV2	TRBJ2-7	NA	few	CASSEAGGTNYEQYF	TGTGCCAGCAGTGAAGCTGGCGGGACCAACTACGAGCAGTACTTC
TRBV11-2	TRBJ2-3	TRBD1	NA	CASSLAGGDRGADTQYF	TGTGCCAGCAGCTTAGCCGGGGGGGACAGGGGGGCAGATACGCAGTATTTT
TRBV2	TRBJ1-5	NA	few	CASSGGNSNQPQHF	TGTGCCAGCAGTGGAGGGAATAGCAATCAGCCCCAGCATTTT
TRBV4-1	TRBJ2-5	NA	NA	CASSQGQGYQETQYF	TGCGCCAGCAGCCAAGGTCAGGGTTACCAAGAGACCCAGTACTTC
TRBV28	TRBJ2-5	TRBD2	many	CASSLLAARETQYF	TGTGCCAGCAGTTTGCTAGCGGCCCGGGAGACCCAGTACTTC
TRBV3-1	TRBJ2-3	TRBD2	many	CASSRGGGDTQYF	TGTGCCAGCAGCCGCGGGGGGGGGGATACGCAGTATTTT
TRBV11-3	TRBJ2-1	TRBD2	few	CASSYTSGGAYNEQFF	TGTGCCAGCAGCTATACTAGCGGGGGGGCCTACAATGAGCAGTTCTTC
TRBV3-1	TRBJ2-7	TRBD2	NA	CASSQTGLAGYEQYF	TGTGCCAGCAGCCAGACGGGACTAGCGGGATACGAGCAGTACTTC
TRBV11-2	TRBJ2-6	TRBD2	NA	CASSKPSGGMSGANVLTF	TGTGCCAGCAGCAAACCTAGCGGGGGGATGTCTGGGGCCAACGTCCTGACTTTC
TRBV11-2	TRBJ2-1	NA	NA	CASSSVGRQFF	TGTGCCAGCAGCTCCGTGGGCAGGCAGTTCTTC
TRBV7-2	TRBJ2-5	NA	many	CASSSVIGAAETQYF	TGTGCCAGCAGCTCCGTGATAGGGGCGGCAGAGACCCAGTACTTC